These T cell receptor beta chains were read from a single sample in a study of shared clonotypes between healthy human individuals. The table came from immunoSEQ multiplex PCR; TCRdb's copy has only in-frame clones and leaves some out. The sample lists around 2.3 million clones, nearly 97% occurring once. The specimen sequenced was naive CD4+ T cells sorted from blood. The receptors come from a young man in good health. The CDR3 runs from the conserved cysteine through the conserved F or W. The order of the fields is CDR3 DNA, CDR3 protein, V gene, J gene, D gene, clone size. The D gene is left open where the match is weak. Rows give clone size only sometimes, using once, few, many, or a class for an expanded clone.

CDR3nt: TGTGCCAGCAGCTTAGCTAGGGGGGCTTTCTACGAGCAGTACTTC; CDR3aa: CASSLARGAFYEQYF; v_gene: TRBV5-6; j_gene: TRBJ2-7; d_gene: .; abundance: .
CDR3nt: TGTGCCAGCACCCCATCAGGGGGGAACACTGAAGCTTTCTTT; CDR3aa: CASTPSGGNTEAFF; v_gene: TRBV2; j_gene: TRBJ1-1; d_gene: TRBD1; abundance: .
CDR3nt: TGTGCCTGGATATCACAGGGGGCCGGGGAGCTGTTTTTT; CDR3aa: CAWISQGAGELFF; v_gene: TRBV30; j_gene: TRBJ2-2; d_gene: TRBD1; abundance: once
CDR3nt: TGCGCCAGCAGCAGGGATAACTACGAGCAGTACTTC; CDR3aa: CASSRDNYEQYF; v_gene: TRBV5-1; j_gene: TRBJ2-7; d_gene: .; abundance: .
CDR3nt: TGTGCCAGCAGAAGTGGACAGGCCTACTACGAGCAGTACTTC; CDR3aa: CASRSGQAYYEQYF; v_gene: TRBV28; j_gene: TRBJ2-7; d_gene: TRBD1; abundance: .
CDR3nt: TGTGCCAGCTCACCACCGGGGACCGCGGACTATGGCTACACCTTC; CDR3aa: CASSPPGTADYGYTF; v_gene: TRBV18; j_gene: TRBJ1-2; d_gene: .; abundance: .
CDR3nt: TGTGCCAGCAGCACTAGCGGGAGAGGAAGAAATGAGCAGTTCTTC; CDR3aa: CASSTSGRGRNEQFF; v_gene: TRBV7-2; j_gene: TRBJ2-1; d_gene: TRBD2; abundance: .
CDR3nt: TGTGCCAGCAGTTTTCGGGTAGGGGCTTATAATTCACCCCTCCACTTT; CDR3aa: CASSFRVGAYNSPLHF; v_gene: TRBV27; j_gene: TRBJ1-6; d_gene: .; abundance: .
CDR3nt: TGTGCCAGCAGCATCCCTACGCAGGGGAACTACGAGCAGTACTTC; CDR3aa: CASSIPTQGNYEQYF; v_gene: TRBV5-6; j_gene: TRBJ2-7; d_gene: .; abundance: .
CDR3nt: TGTGCCAGCAGCTTGGCTCCCGGAGGGGTCATGAACACTGAAGCTTTCTTT; CDR3aa: CASSLAPGGVMNTEAFF; v_gene: TRBV5-6; j_gene: TRBJ1-1; d_gene: .; abundance: .
CDR3nt: TGTGCCAGCAGCTTACAGACAGGGGATAATTCACCCCTCCACTTT; CDR3aa: CASSLQTGDNSPLHF; v_gene: TRBV5-5; j_gene: TRBJ1-6; d_gene: TRBD1; abundance: once
CDR3nt: TGTGCCAGCTCACCAGTTTCCACCCCTCCCAATGGCTACACCTTC; CDR3aa: CASSPVSTPPNGYTF; v_gene: TRBV18; j_gene: TRBJ1-2; d_gene: .; abundance: .
CDR3nt: TGCGCCAGCAGCACCGGGACTAGCGGGGGGGCCAGAGAGACCCAGTACTTC; CDR3aa: CASSTGTSGGARETQYF; v_gene: TRBV5-1; j_gene: TRBJ2-5; d_gene: TRBD2; abundance: .